One sample yielded the 12 T cell receptor beta chains listed below, sequenced in a study of tumor and adjacent non-tumor tissue in lung cancer. A modified ARM-PCR protocol with three rounds of nested PCR amplified TCRbeta. MiXCR was run by TCRdb on the multiplex PCR reads, yielding one entry per CDR3 protein. Among 90,000 to 110,000 distinct CDR3 sequences listed, 60% to 65% were seen once. The template was RNA from unsorted bulk tissue. The normal lung tissue was taken more than 3 cm from the tumor edge. Sequenced sample: distant non-tumor lung tissue. Receptors were obtained from a man in his 60s with non-small cell lung cancer.

A few counts support this clonotype. This may be a read error, as it is one base from a much larger clone. This chain uses TRBV4-3 with TRBJ2-3; D is perhaps TRBD2 (6 bases). In germline, CDR1 is LGHNA, CDR2 YSLEER. V dropped 2 bases and J dropped 6 bases, with 15 bases sitting between them. The CDR3 has 15 residues. CDR3 bases: TGCGCCAGCAGCCAAATGGACGGGGGATCCGATACGCAGTATTTT. Protein product: CASSQMDGGSDTQYF.

This clonotype appeared many times. V is TRBV7-3 and J is TRBJ2-2; TRBD1 agrees at 8 bases. The CDR3 is made up of 13 amino acids. The trim removed 5 bases at V and 6 bases at J, leaving 2 bases unmatched. From germline, CDR1 is SGHTA and CDR2 FQGTGA. The CDR3 region is CASSLDRAGELFF. For the CDR3, the DNA is TGTGCCAGCAGCCTGGACAGGGCCGGGGAGCTGTTTTTT.

This clonotype was recorded at least ten times. V usage is TRBV5-4 and J usage is TRBJ1-2; a weak D match, TRBD1 (5 bases). Germline CDR1 is SGHNT and CDR2 is YYREEE (reference sequence). The CDR3 sequence is 13 residues long. V lost 4 bases to trimming and J lost 3 bases, with 10 bases between them. The CDR3 nucleotides are TGTGCCAGCAGCCTGGGGACGGACTATGGCTACACCTTC. Amino acid sequence: CASSLGTDYGYTF.

This clonotype was observed a few times. Mismatch with germline at one junction end may stem from a read error. The chain employs TRBV11-3 and TRBJ2-7, with 9 bases lining up with TRBD2. The CDR3 covers 15 residues. CDR1 is SGHNT, CDR2 YENEEA, per germline. This CDR3 is CASRMVSGSSYKQYF. The CDR3 DNA follows: TGTGCCAGTAGGATGGTTAGCGGGAGCTCCTACAAGCAGTACTTC. Full variable domain (missing parts from reference TRBV11-3 and TRBJ2-7): EAGVVQSPRYKIIEKKQPVAFWCNPISGHNTLYWYLQNLGQGPELLIRYENEEAVDDSQLPKDRFSAERLKGVDSTLKIQPAELGDSAVYLCASRMVSGSSYKQYFGPGTRLTVT.

This chain links TRBV6-5 with TRBJ2-7, with 9 bases lining up with TRBD1. Trimming cost V 9 bases and J 7 bases; bases outside gene matches: 13. Germline-derived CDR1 and CDR2 are MNHEY and SVGAGI. The CDR3 contains 14 residues. The CDR3 nucleotides read TGTGCCAGAAAACGGACAGGGGTCAGGCAAGAGCAGTACTTC. It yields the protein CARKRTGVRQEQYF.

Comment on this clonotype: This is likely a read error, given that the CDR3 carries no conserved phenylalanine or tryptophan at its end. This sequence joins TRBV11-2 and TRBJ2-1; TRBD2 is a possible D gene (6 bases). The CDR3 extends over 15 amino acids. Per germline, CDR1 SGHAT and CDR2 FQNNGV. Trimming removed 5 bases from V and 12 bases from J, with 23 bases in between. CDR3 sequence (DNA): TGTGCCAGCAGCCCCGGGACTGGCGGGATCTGTGTGCAGTTCTTA. Its translation: CASSPGTGGICVQFL.

This clonotype was found a few times. The V gene is TRBV7-9, the J gene TRBJ2-3, with 15 bases identical to TRBD2. The V and J ends lost 1 base and 3 bases, in that order; junction bases with no gene match: 5. CDR3 length: 18 residues. CDR1 and CDR2 (germline): SEHNR, FQNEAQ (reference sequence). The DNA of the CDR3 is TGTGCCAGCAGCTTAGGGACTAGCGGGAGGGCCTCAACAGATACGCAGTATTTT. The encoded protein is CASSLGTSGRASTDTQYF.

This clonotype was recorded many times. The rearrangement links TRBV12-3 or TRBV12-4 to TRBJ2-2, with a weak D call TRBD2 (6 bases). V was shortened by 5 bases and J by 6 bases, with 13 bases between the two germline ends. The CDR3 covers 14 residues. CDR3 in DNA: TGTGCCAGCAGTGGGGGGTTAAACTCCGGGGAGCTGTTTTTT. Translated, it gives CASSGGLNSGELFF.

Concerning this clonotype itself: At one end, the junction sequence differs from germline, possibly due to a read error. The chain carries TRBV5-4 and TRBJ2-5; D is possibly TRBD1 (5 bases). This CDR3 is built from 17 residues. Looked up from germline, CDR1 is SGHNT and CDR2 is YYREEE (reference sequence). CDR3 protein: CASSLEVPDGRAETQYF. DNA for the CDR3: TGTGCCAGCAGCTTGGAGGTCCCCGACGGCAGGGCAGAGACCCAGTATTTC.

This clonotype showed up many times. The rearrangement joins TRBV28 to TRBJ2-7; D may be TRBD1 or TRBD2 (5 bases each). The CDR3 consists of 15 residues. Germline V gene data show CDR1 as MDHEN and CDR2 as SYDVKM. V shed 5 bases and J shed 1 base, with 15 bases lying between them. For the CDR3, the DNA is TGTGCCAGCAGTCCCCCCCTAGAGGGGTCCTACGAGCAGTACTTC. It translates to CASSPPLEGSYEQYF.

The sample holds many counts of this clonotype. V usage is TRBV6-2 or TRBV6-3 and J usage is TRBJ2-1; 11 positions match TRBD2. Germline CDR1 and CDR2: MNHEY and SVGEGT. J lost 4 bases, V lost 5 bases, and 19 bases had no gene match. CDR3 size: 20 residues. This CDR3 reads CASSGRGASGRLGGYNEQFF. The CDR3 nucleotides read TGTGCCAGCAGTGGGCGTGGGGCTAGCGGGAGGCTCGGGGGATACAATGAGCAGTTCTTC.

This clonotype was recorded once. A clone one base away is much larger, so this may be a read error. The V gene is TRBV12-3 or TRBV12-4, the J gene TRBJ1-6; 7 bases agree with TRBD1. The CDR3 is 14 residues long. Here the CDR3 reads CASSFNRGDSPHHF. CDR3 in DNA: TGTGCCAGCAGTTTCAACAGGGGTGATTCACCCCACCACTTT.